These T cell receptor beta chains were read from a single sample in a study of T cells after yellow fever vaccination. TCRdb independently ran MiXCR on the 5' RACE reads; one entry per CDR3 protein. Of a few hundred thousand distinct CDR3 sequences in the sample, about 7% were seen once. The source material was CD4+ T cells sorted from PBMCs, sampled 15 days after the yellow fever booster vaccination. The receptor source for this set is a man between 25 and 39 years old who received the YFV17D yellow fever vaccine. The CDR3 runs from the conserved cysteine through the conserved F or W. Each record gives: CDR3 length, J gene, V gene, CDR3 protein.

15 | TRBJ2-3 | TRBV29-1 | CSVEGEAASTDTQYF
14 | TRBJ2-5 | TRBV25-1 | CASRAGTAQETQYF
15 | TRBJ2-7 | TRBV19 | CASSTSSSADYEQYF
15 | TRBJ2-7 | TRBV7-2 | CASSLGDRGGYEQYF
15 | TRBJ2-5 | TRBV9 | CASSGSGQIVETQYF
15 | TRBJ2-7 | TRBV7-2 | CASSWEGGGSYEQYF
13 | TRBJ2-3 | TRBV20-1 | CSAGRGNTDTQYF
12 | TRBJ2-2 | TRBV20-1 | CSGLASTGELFF
14 | TRBJ2-5 | TRBV5-1 | CASSLGGREETQYF
14 | TRBJ2-5 | TRBV11-2 | CASSLTSGSQTQYF
14 | TRBJ1-1 | TRBV20-1 | CSARPWDKNTEAFF
17 | TRBJ2-3 | TRBV6-5 | CASSYEASGGVTDTQYF
17 | TRBJ2-3 | TRBV24-1 | CATNSGSRERSTDTQYF
13 | TRBJ2-1 | TRBV5-1 | CASRLGTENEQFF
14 | TRBJ1-1 | TRBV20-1 | CTPSRGLDDTEAFF
13 | TRBJ2-7 | TRBV27 | CASTGGQRYEQYF
14 | TRBJ2-7 | TRBV7-8 | CASIKREGQGEQYF
16 | TRBJ2-3 | TRBV20-1 | CSAREGGRESFGTQYF
14 | TRBJ2-4 | TRBV5-1 | CASSEGQAKNIQYF
13 | TRBJ2-1 | TRBV19 | CASRPYGINEQFF
13 | TRBJ2-1 | TRBV20-1 | CSALPGADNEQFF
12 | TRBJ2-7 | TRBV5-1 | CASSWGQGEQYF
13 | TRBJ2-1 | TRBV7-2 | CASSLRREVEQFF
16 | TRBJ2-1 | TRBV7-9 | CASGPGLAVSYNEQFF
16 | TRBJ2-7 | TRBV29-1 | CSVVRGMGSWAYEQYF
15 | TRBJ1-6 | TRBV25-1 | CASSGPDRAGSPLHF
13 | TRBJ2-7 | TRBV5-1 | CASSLVGSDEQYF
13 | TRBJ1-5 | TRBV19 | CASRTRGNQPQHF
15 | TRBJ1-1 | TRBV5-1 | CASSLGMVGNTEAFF
14 | TRBJ1-1 | TRBV27 | CASSIYPRNTEAFF
16 | TRBJ2-3 | TRBV20-1 | CSARDPSGKRTDTQYF
15 | TRBJ2-2 | TRBV24-1 | CATEGLNMGTGELFF
14 | TRBJ2-1 | TRBV12-3/TRBV12-4 | CASLYAGGYNEQFF
14 | TRBJ1-5 | TRBV7-8 | CASSFGRLNQPQHF
16 | TRBJ2-4 | TRBV7-8 | CASSNRDRGSKNIQYF
16 | TRBJ2-1 | TRBV6-5 | CASSYVGTPVNNEQFF
14 | TRBJ2-2 | TRBV20-1 | CSASDPSEFGELFF
15 | TRBJ2-7 | TRBV19 | CASRTPGTGEDEQYF
17 | TRBJ2-5 | TRBV18 | CASSPPEAGRHGETQYF
18 | TRBJ2-3 | TRBV29-1 | CSVEDRMGSSQGTDTQYF
13 | TRBJ1-3 | TRBV7-3 | CASSPIPGNTIYF
13 | TRBJ2-4 | TRBV11-2 | CASSLVKEHIQYF
13 | TRBJ2-1 | TRBV29-1 | CSVAGDSRNEQFF
20 | TRBJ2-6 | TRBV3-1 | CASSHGQIGLLGSGANVLTF
14 | TRBJ2-7 | TRBV20-1 | CSAGNLDGAYEQYF
16 | TRBJ1-1 | TRBV20-1 | CSASTQGAGRRTEAFF